This record looks at one TCR beta chain sequence and its context. This CDR3 comprises 14 residues. Trimming left V 3 bases short and J 7 bases short, with 10 bases between. Germline assignment: CDR1 SNHLY and CDR2 FYNNEI. This sample stems from a study of Graves' ophthalmopathy and Graves' hyperthyroidism. For repertoire sequencing, the TCR beta CDR3 regions were amplified from RNA transcripts. An opening RT-PCR round employed HTBI primers and preceded a second-round multiplex PCR. TCRdb called the multiplex PCR reads again in MiXCR, with one record for every CDR3 protein. The sample consists of more than 550,000 distinct CDR3 sequences, about 38% of them appearing once.

This sequence joins TRBV2 and TRBJ1-6; a possible D gene is TRBD1 (5 bases). Source material: peripheral blood. This sequence originates from an adult man with Graves' ophthalmopathy. This CDR3 reads CASSEGVGNSPLHF. The DNA for the CDR3 is TGTGCCAGCAGTGAGGGGGTGGGAAATTCACCCCTCCACTTT.